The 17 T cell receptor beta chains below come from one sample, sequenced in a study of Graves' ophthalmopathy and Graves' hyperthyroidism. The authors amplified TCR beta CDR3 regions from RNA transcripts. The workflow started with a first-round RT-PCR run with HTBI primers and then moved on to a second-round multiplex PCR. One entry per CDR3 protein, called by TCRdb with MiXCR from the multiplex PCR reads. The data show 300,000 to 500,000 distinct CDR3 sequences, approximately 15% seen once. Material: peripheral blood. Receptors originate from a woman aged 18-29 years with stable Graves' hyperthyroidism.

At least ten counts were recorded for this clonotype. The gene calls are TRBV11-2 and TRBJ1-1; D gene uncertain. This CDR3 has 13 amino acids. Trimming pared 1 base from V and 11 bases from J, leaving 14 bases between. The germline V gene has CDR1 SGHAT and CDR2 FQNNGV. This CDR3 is CASSLVGRSEAFF. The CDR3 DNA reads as TGTGCCAGCAGCTTAGTAGGGCGCTCGGAGGCTTTCTTT.

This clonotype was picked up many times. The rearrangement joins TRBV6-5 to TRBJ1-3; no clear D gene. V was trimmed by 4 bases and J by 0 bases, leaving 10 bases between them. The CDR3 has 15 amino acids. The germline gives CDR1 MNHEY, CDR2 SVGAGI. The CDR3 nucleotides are TGTGCCAGCAGTTTGCTAAGAAGCTCTGGAAACACCATATATTTT. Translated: CASSLLRSSGNTIYF.

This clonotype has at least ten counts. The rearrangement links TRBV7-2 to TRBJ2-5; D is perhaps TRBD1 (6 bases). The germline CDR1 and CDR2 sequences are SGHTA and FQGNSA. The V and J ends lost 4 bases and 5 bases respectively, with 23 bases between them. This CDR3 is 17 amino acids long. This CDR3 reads CASSSGPRFRGGETQYF. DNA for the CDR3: TGTGCCAGCAGCTCTGGCCCCCGTTTCAGGGGTGGGGAGACCCAGTACTTC.

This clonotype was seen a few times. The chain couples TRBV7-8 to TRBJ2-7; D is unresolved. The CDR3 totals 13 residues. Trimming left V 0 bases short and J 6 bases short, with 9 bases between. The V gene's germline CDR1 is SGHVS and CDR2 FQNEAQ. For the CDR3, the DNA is TGTGCCAGCAGCTTAGCCTTATTAAGCGAGCAGTACTTC. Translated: CASSLALLSEQYF. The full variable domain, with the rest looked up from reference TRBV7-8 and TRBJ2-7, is GAGVSQSPRYKVAKRGQDVALRCDPISGHVSLFWYQQALGQGPEFLTYFQNEAQLDKSGLPSDRFFAERPEGSVSTLKIQRTQQEDSAVYLCASSLALLSEQYFGPGTRLTVT.

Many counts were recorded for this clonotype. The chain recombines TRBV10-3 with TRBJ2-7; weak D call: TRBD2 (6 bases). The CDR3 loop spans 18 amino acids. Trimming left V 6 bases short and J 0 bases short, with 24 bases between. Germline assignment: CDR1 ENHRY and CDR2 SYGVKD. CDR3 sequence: CAIRGVKGGAQSSYEQYF. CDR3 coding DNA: TGTGCCATCAGGGGGGTCAAAGGCGGGGCCCAAAGCTCCTACGAGCAGTACTTC.

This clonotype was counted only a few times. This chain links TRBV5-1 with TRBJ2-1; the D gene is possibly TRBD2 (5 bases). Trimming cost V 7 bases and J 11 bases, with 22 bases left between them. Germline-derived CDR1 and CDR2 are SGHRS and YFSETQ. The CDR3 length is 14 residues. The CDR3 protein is CASSEGNPHDKQFF. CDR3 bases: TGCGCCAGCTCTGAGGGTAACCCCCACGATAAGCAGTTCTTC.

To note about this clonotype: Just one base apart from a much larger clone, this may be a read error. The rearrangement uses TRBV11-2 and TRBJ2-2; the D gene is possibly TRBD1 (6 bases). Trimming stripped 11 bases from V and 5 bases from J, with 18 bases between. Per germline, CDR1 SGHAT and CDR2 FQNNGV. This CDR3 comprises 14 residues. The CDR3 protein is CAGAYNGQTGELFF. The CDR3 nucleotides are TGTGCCGGCGCTTATAACGGACAGACCGGGGAGCTGTTTTTT.

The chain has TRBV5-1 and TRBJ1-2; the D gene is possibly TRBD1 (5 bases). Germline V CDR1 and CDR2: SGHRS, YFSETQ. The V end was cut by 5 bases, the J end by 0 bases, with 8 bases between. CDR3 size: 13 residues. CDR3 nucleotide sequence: TGCGCCAGCAGGACGGACACTAACTATGGCTACACCTTC. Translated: CASRTDTNYGYTF.

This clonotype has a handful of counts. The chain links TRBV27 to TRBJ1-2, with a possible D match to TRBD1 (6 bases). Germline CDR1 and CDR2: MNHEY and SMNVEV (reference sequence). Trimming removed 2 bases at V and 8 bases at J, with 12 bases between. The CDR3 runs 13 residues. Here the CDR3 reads CASSLGRGAGYTF. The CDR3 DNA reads TGTGCCAGCAGTTTAGGACGGGGGGCGGGCTACACCTTC.

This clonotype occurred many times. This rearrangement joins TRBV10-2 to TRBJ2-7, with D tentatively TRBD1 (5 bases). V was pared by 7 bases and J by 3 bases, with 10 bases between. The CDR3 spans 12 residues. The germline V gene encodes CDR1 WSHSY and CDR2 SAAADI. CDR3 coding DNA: TGCGCCAGCATTGGGCAGGGCTACGAGCAGTACTTC. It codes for CASIGQGYEQYF.

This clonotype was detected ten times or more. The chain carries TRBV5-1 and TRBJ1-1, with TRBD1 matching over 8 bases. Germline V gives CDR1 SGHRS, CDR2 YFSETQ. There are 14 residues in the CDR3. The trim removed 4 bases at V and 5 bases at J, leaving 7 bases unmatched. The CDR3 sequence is CASSTGQGGTEAFF. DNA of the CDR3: TGCGCCAGCAGCACCGGACAGGGTGGTACTGAAGCTTTCTTT.

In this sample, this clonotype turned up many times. The CDR3 coding sequence is TGTGCCATCAGTGAACCGGGGGACGAGCAGTACTTC. Its protein product is CAISEPGDEQYF. The V call is TRBV10-3, the J call TRBJ2-7, with D maybe TRBD2 (6 bases). Trimming took off 3 bases at V and 5 bases at J, with 8 bases between the two ends. The CDR3 is 12 residues long. Germline V lookup: CDR1 ENHRY, CDR2 SYGVKD.

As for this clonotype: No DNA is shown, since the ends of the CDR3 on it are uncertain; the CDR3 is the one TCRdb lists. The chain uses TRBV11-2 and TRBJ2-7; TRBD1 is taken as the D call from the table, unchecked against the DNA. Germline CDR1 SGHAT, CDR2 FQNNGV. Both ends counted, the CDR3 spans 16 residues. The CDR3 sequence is CACSARVGGDYYEQYF.

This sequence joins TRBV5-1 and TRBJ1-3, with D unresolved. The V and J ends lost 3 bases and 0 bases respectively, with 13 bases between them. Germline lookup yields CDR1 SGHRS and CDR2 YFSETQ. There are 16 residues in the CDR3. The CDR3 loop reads CASSSAGPGSGNTIYF. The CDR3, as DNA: TGCGCCAGCAGCTCGGCTGGCCCGGGCTCTGGAAACACCATATATTTT.

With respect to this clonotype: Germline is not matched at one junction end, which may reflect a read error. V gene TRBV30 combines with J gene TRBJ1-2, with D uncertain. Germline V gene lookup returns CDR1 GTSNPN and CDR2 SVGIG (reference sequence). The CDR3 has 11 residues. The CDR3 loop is CAWSVVGISDF. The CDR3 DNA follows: TGTGCCTGGAGTGTAGTGGGGATCTCCGACTTC.

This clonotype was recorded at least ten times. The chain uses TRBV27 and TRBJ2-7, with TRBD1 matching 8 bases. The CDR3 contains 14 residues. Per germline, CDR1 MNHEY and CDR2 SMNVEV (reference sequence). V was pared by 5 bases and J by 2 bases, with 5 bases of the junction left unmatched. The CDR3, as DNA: TGTGCCAGCAGTCCCAGGACAGGGACCTACGAGCAGTACTTC. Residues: CASSPRTGTYEQYF.

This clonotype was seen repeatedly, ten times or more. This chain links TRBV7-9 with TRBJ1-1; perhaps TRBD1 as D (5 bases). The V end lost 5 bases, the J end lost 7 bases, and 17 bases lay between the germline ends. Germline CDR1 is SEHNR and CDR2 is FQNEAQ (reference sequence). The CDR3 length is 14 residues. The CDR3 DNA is TGTGCCAGCAGCGTAGACGGGACGAAGGATGAAGCTTTCTTT. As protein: CASSVDGTKDEAFF.